Listed here are 26 T cell receptor beta chains from one sample, sequenced in a study of response to subunit inactivated influenza vaccine. TCRdb recomputed calls from the RT-PCR reads with MiXCR, one row per CDR3 protein. Of roughly 500,000 distinct CDR3 sequences listed, under 30% were seen once; the top ten hold about 2.8%. The same data also contributed to another study, on T cells expressing NK-cell markers. From that report: The authors generated TCR beta cDNA through 5'RACE template switching with UMIs.

Sample: CD4+ T cells sorted from PBMCs, taken 11 to 12 days after vaccination. The receptors come from a man in his fifties who received an inactivated influenza vaccine.

The chain joins TRBV12-2 to TRBJ1-1. TRBV12-2 counts as a pseudogene. The CDR3 sequence is 12 residues long. The CDR3 spells CASRLVGEEAFF. Here the CDR3 DNA reads TGTGCAAGTCGCTTAGTTGGGGAAGAAGCTTTCTTT.

This clonotype was counted at least ten times. The gene calls are TRBV6-1 and TRBJ2-7; D remains unclear. The CDR3 length is 14 residues. V lost 5 bases to trimming and J lost 3 bases, with 14 bases between them. CDR1 is MNHNS, CDR2 SASEGT, per germline. The CDR3 protein is CASSPLSDRYEQYF. The CDR3, as DNA: TGTGCCAGCAGTCCCCTCTCGGACCGCTACGAGCAGTACTTC.

The table lists this clonotype with a few counts. The gene calls are TRBV7-2 and TRBJ2-7; 11 bases are shared with TRBD2. The CDR3 runs to 15 residues. Germline V gives CDR1 SGHTA, CDR2 FQGNSA. Trimming took 2 bases from V and 6 from J; bases not matched to a gene: 6. The CDR3 here is CASSLSRLAGREQYF. The CDR3 DNA reads TGTGCCAGCAGCTTAAGCCGACTAGCGGGGCGCGAGCAGTACTTC.

There are a few counts of this clonotype. V and J are TRBV5-1 and TRBJ2-7, with D tentatively TRBD1 (5 bases). The CDR3 consists of 15 residues. Germline loops: CDR1 SGHRS, CDR2 YFSETQ. V was clipped by 4 bases and J by 4 bases, with 18 bases between them. CDR3 nucleotides: TGCGCCAGCAGCCGAACTACGACAGAGAGTTACGAGCAGTACTTC. It yields the protein CASSRTTTESYEQYF.

This clonotype came up many times. The V gene is TRBV6-5, the J gene TRBJ1-1; D unclear. This CDR3 is built from 14 residues. Per the germline V gene, CDR1 is MNHEY and CDR2 is SVGAGI. Trimming pared 2 bases from V and 0 bases from J, leaving 7 bases between. The CDR3 sequence is CASSYDGMNTEAFF. The CDR3 DNA reads TGTGCCAGCAGTTACGACGGAATGAACACTGAAGCTTTCTTT.

This clonotype was detected a few times. The V call is TRBV6-1, the J call TRBJ1-4, with D tentatively TRBD1 (6 bases). The CDR3 runs to 16 residues. The ends were cut back, 5 bases at V and 3 bases at J, with 16 bases in the middle. CDR1 and CDR2 (germline): MNHNS, SASEGT. This chain's CDR3 is CASSRDRFSSNEKLFF. The CDR3 DNA sequence: TGTGCCAGCAGTCGCGACAGGTTTTCATCTAATGAAAAACTGTTTTTT.

Ten or more counts support this clonotype. J is TRBJ2-3 and V is TRBV7-9; perhaps TRBD1 as D (5 bases). CDR3 size: 12 residues. Trimming took off 5 bases at V and 9 bases at J, with 12 bases between the two ends. CDR1 is SEHNR, CDR2 FQNEAQ, per germline (reference sequence). Here the CDR3 reads CASSTQPGTQYF. The CDR3 DNA reads TGTGCCAGCAGCACGCAACCAGGGACGCAGTATTTT. The full variable domain, in which reference TRBV7-9 and TRBJ2-3 provide the parts outside the CDR3, is DTGVSQNPRHKITKRGQNVTFRCDPISEHNRLYWYRQTLGQGPEFLTYFQNEAQLEKSRLLSDRFSAERPKGSFSTLEIQRTEQGDSAMYLCASSTQPGTQYFGPGTRLTVL.

This clonotype was observed at least ten times. The rearrangement uses TRBV12-3 or TRBV12-4 and TRBJ2-5; 8 positions agree with TRBD1. CDR3 length: 14 amino acids. The V gene end was trimmed by 3 bases and the J gene end by 4 bases; junction bases not matched to a gene: 4. The CDR3: CASSFSTGVETQYF. As DNA, the CDR3 is TGTGCCAGCAGTTTCTCGACAGGGGTAGAGACCCAGTACTTC.

V usage is TRBV4-2 and J usage is TRBJ1-5; D unclear. Deletions cut 0 bases from V and 0 bases from J, with 6 bases between. The CDR3 consists of 15 residues. Germline V gene lookup returns CDR1 LGHNA and CDR2 YNFKEQ. CDR3: CASSQDLVSNQPQHF. The CDR3 DNA reads as TGTGCCAGCAGCCAAGATTTAGTTAGCAATCAGCCCCAGCATTTT.

This clonotype was seen more than once but under ten times. The chain carries TRBV7-2 and TRBJ2-3; 11 bases match TRBD1. Trimming removed 10 bases from V and 2 bases from J; junction bases left unmatched: 5. The CDR3 has 14 residues. Looked up from germline, CDR1 is SGHTA and CDR2 is FQGNSA. Written as DNA, the CDR3 is TGTGCCACAAAGGGACAGGGGGTCACAGATACGCAGTATTTT. It translates to CATKGQGVTDTQYF.

This clonotype was detected only a few times. The chain joins TRBV20-1 to TRBJ2-3, with D unresolved. Trimming shortened V by 0 bases and J by 2 bases, and 15 bases separated the two germline ends. CDR3 size: 16 residues. CDR1 DFQATT and CDR2 SNEGSKA come from the germline V gene (reference sequence). CDR3 in DNA: TGCAGTGCTAGAGATCGCAAGAGACTCTCCACAGATACGCAGTATTTT. This sequence encodes CSARDRKRLSTDTQYF.

J is TRBJ2-2 and V is TRBV28; D perhaps matches TRBD2 (7 bases). This CDR3 region has 15 residues. Germline V gene lookup returns CDR1 MDHEN and CDR2 SYDVKM. Trimming removed 8 bases from V and 5 bases from J, with 18 bases in between. In DNA, the CDR3 is TGTGCCAGCGGGGGGGGCCCACGTCGGACCGGGGAGCTGTTTTTT. This codes for CASGGGPRRTGELFF.

In this sample, this clonotype turned up a few times. The chain links TRBV28 to TRBJ1-1; D is uncertain. Trimming pared 1 base from V and 1 base from J, leaving 13 bases between. The CDR3 has 16 residues. Germline CDR1 is MDHEN and CDR2 is SYDVKM. The CDR3 loop reads CASSLLRGQTNTEAFF. The CDR3 region has the DNA TGTGCCAGCAGTTTATTGAGAGGGCAAACGAACACTGAAGCTTTCTTT.

This chain links TRBV13 with TRBJ2-7, with D possibly matching TRBD2 (6 bases). The germline V gene has CDR1 PRHDT and CDR2 FYEKMQ (reference sequence). Trimming removed 0 bases from V and 5 bases from J, with 14 bases in between. This CDR3 spans 15 amino acids. CDR3 protein: CASSLGLRRGDEQYF. CDR3 nucleotides: TGTGCCAGCAGCTTAGGCCTTCGGAGGGGCGACGAGCAGTACTTC.

The chain is built from TRBV4-2 and TRBJ2-3, with 7 bases fitting TRBD1. V was pared by 0 bases and J by 3 bases, with 9 bases of the junction left unmatched. CDR1 and CDR2 (germline): LGHNA, YNFKEQ. This CDR3 is built from 17 residues. This CDR3 is CASSQEGAKQGTDTQYF. The CDR3 bases are TGTGCCAGCAGCCAAGAAGGGGCCAAACAGGGGACAGATACGCAGTATTTT.

The table lists this clonotype with a few counts. The chain links TRBV20-1 to TRBJ1-4; the D gene is possibly TRBD1 (6 bases). The V end lost 5 bases, the J end lost 8 bases, and 15 bases lay between the germline ends. CDR3 size: 13 residues. Germline CDR1 is DFQATT and CDR2 is SNEGSKA (reference sequence). The CDR3 DNA is TGCAGTGCTCCCGACAGGCTCGTGGAAAAACTGTTTTTT. As protein: CSAPDRLVEKLFF.

This clonotype was detected only a few times. The chain links TRBV3-1 to TRBJ2-1; TRBD2 matches 10 bases. The germline CDR1 and CDR2 sequences are LGHDT and YNNKEL (reference sequence). This CDR3 spans 16 amino acids. The V segment lost 1 base and the J segment 9 bases; nucleotides outside the gene matches: 9. The CDR3 reads CASSQGASGRLGEQFF. The DNA for the CDR3 is TGTGCCAGCAGCCAAGGGGCTAGCGGGAGATTGGGTGAGCAGTTCTTC.

This clonotype was counted a few times. The chain employs TRBV6-1 and TRBJ1-5, with TRBD1 as a possible D gene (6 bases). V was pared by 6 bases and J by 4 bases, with 13 bases between. Per the germline V gene, CDR1 is MNHNS and CDR2 is SASEGT. The CDR3 sequence is 14 residues long. CDR3 bases: TGTGCCAGCAGCCCCGGGACACGAAATCAGCCCCAGCATTTT. Translation gives CASSPGTRNQPQHF.

This clonotype was observed a handful of times. The junction differs from germline at one of its ends, possibly a read error. The chain couples TRBV6-2 or TRBV6-3 to TRBJ2-1; no clear D gene. The CDR3 runs to 16 residues. Per germline, CDR1 MNHEY and CDR2 SVGEGT. This CDR3 reads CASSYRLSPPYNDQFF. The DNA of the CDR3 is TGTGCCAGCAGTTACCGTCTATCCCCACCCTACAATGACCAGTTCTTC.

The rearrangement uses TRBV5-1 and TRBJ1-2; tentative D call: TRBD1 (6 bases). Germline V CDR1 and CDR2: SGHRS, YFSETQ. The CDR3 spans 15 residues. V lost 0 bases to trimming and J lost 11 bases, with 20 bases between them. The DNA of the CDR3 is TGCGCCAGCAGCTTGGATACTGGTGAAAGGGGGTCTTACACCTTC. Translated, it gives CASSLDTGERGSYTF.

The V gene is TRBV7-2, the J gene TRBJ2-3, with D hard to call. The V end was cut by 5 bases, the J end by 0 bases, with 9 bases between. The length of the CDR3 is 14 residues. Germline lookup yields CDR1 SGHTA and CDR2 FQGNSA. The CDR3 DNA reads as TGTGCCAGCAGCGTTGATATTAGCACAGATACGCAGTATTTT. Its translation is CASSVDISTDTQYF.

In its sample, this clonotype was seen a few times. CDR3 loop: CSASRQGMASPLHF. Written as DNA, the CDR3 is TGCAGTGCTTCTCGACAGGGGATGGCTTCACCCCTCCACTTT. The chain combines TRBV20-1 with TRBJ1-6; 8 bases agree with TRBD1. In germline, CDR1 is DFQATT, CDR2 SNEGSKA (reference sequence). This CDR3 contains 14 residues. V trimming: 5 bases; J trimming: 9 bases; junction bases outside the gene matches: 9.

Only a few counts were recorded for this clonotype. The chain uses TRBV12-3 or TRBV12-4 and TRBJ1-3; D is unresolved. CDR3 length: 14 residues. V gave up 3 bases and J gave up 0 bases, with 6 bases separating them. CDR3 bases: TGTGCCAGCAGTTTCAGAGTCTCTGGAAACACCATATATTTT. This gives the protein CASSFRVSGNTIYF.

CDR3 protein: CASSRYGPYEQYF. The CDR3 region has the DNA TGTGCCAGCAGCCGATATGGCCCCTACGAGCAGTACTTC. The chain links TRBV12-3 or TRBV12-4 to TRBJ2-7; D gene uncertain. This CDR3 has 13 amino acids. Trimming took 6 bases from V and 2 from J, leaving 11 bases between them.

The chain has TRBV29-1 and TRBJ2-2, with TRBD2 matching 10 bases. CDR1 is SQVTM and CDR2 is ANQGSEA in the germline V gene. Trimming removed 7 bases from V and 5 bases from J; junction bases left unmatched: 7. This CDR3 comprises 14 residues. The CDR3 sequence is CSGGAGGDTGELFF. CDR3 sequence (DNA): TGCAGCGGGGGAGCGGGAGGGGATACCGGGGAGCTGTTTTTT.

This clonotype was detected a few times. V gene TRBV28 combines with J gene TRBJ2-7, with 12 positions matching TRBD2. V dropped 5 bases and J dropped 4; count of bases not matched to a gene: 12. The CDR3 runs 17 residues. CDR1 is MDHEN, CDR2 SYDVKM, per germline. CDR3 bases: TGTGCCAGCAGTCCGCCCCGGCTGACTAGCGGGAGTTACGAGCAGTACTTC. It is translated as CASSPPRLTSGSYEQYF.